Shown below are 4 T cell receptor beta chains from a single sample sequenced in a study of beta chain features in type 1 diabetes. Overall study results and limits: Across all four CD4+ subsets, people with type 1 diabetes showed modestly shorter TCRB CDR3s.

The entirety of the isolated RNA underwent reverse transcription, so expressed TCRB transcripts were sequenced. The assay was immunoSEQ multiplex PCR, and TCRdb's table has in-frame clones only and misses some. Of roughly 730,000 clones in the sample, roughly 13% were seen once. Their antigen targets remain unknown. The sequenced material came from naive CD4+ T cells from blood. All receptors come from a man aged 18 to 29 with type 1 diabetes.

The rearrangement uses TRBV2 and TRBJ1-2, with 7 bases fitting TRBD1. Germline V CDR1 and CDR2: SNHLY, FYNNEI. V shed 4 bases and J 4 bases; nucleotides not matched to a gene: 6. The CDR3 contains 14 residues. CDR3 sequence reads: CASSGDRGAYGYTF. The CDR3 region has the DNA TGTGCCAGCAGTGGGGACAGAGGCGCCTATGGCTACACCTTC.

This clone showed up just a few times. The J gene is TRBJ2-3, the V gene TRBV30; D ambiguous. CDR1 GTSNPN and CDR2 SVGIG come from the germline V gene (reference sequence). The CDR3 spans 13 residues. The ends were cut back, 0 bases at V and 7 bases at J, with 11 bases in the middle. The CDR3 loop is CAWSVVLTHTQYF. The CDR3 nucleotides are TGTGCCTGGAGTGTAGTTCTGACGCATACGCAGTATTTT. Drawing the rest from reference TRBV30 and TRBJ2-3, the complete variable domain is SQTIHQWPATLVQPVGSPLSLECTVEGTSNPNLYWYRQAAGRGLQLLFYSVGIGQISSEVPQNLSASRPQDRQFILSSKKLLLSDSGFYLCAWSVVLTHTQYFGPGTRLTVL.

Only a few counts were recorded for this clone. The chain uses TRBV9 and TRBJ2-3; TRBD2 is a possible D gene (6 bases). The V gene lost 7 bases and the J gene lost 5 bases, with 11 bases spanning the gap. Germline CDR1 SGDLS, CDR2 YYNGEE. The CDR3 covers 12 residues. The CDR3 region is CASAGSKDTQYF. The CDR3 DNA follows: TGTGCCAGCGCCGGGAGTAAAGATACGCAGTATTTT.

The chain joins TRBV28 to TRBJ2-5, with D perhaps matching TRBD1 (6 bases). The V and J ends lost 9 bases and 6 bases respectively, with 17 bases between them. The CDR3 totals 13 residues. CDR1 MDHEN and CDR2 SYDVKM come from the germline V gene. The CDR3 protein is CASSWGRIKTQYF. Here the CDR3 DNA reads TGTGCCAGTTCCTGGGGGCGGATAAAGACCCAGTACTTC.